This TCR beta chain is from a study of technical replicates of blood from a handful of donors. This clone was recorded once. The repertoire was sequenced with immunoSEQ multiplex PCR; TCRdb's copy has only in-frame clones and lacks some. This table holds 44,000 or so clones, about 94% found once. Germline lookup yields CDR1 SEHNR and CDR2 FQNEAQ (reference sequence). The length of the CDR3 is 14 residues. V was pared by 5 bases and J by 9 bases, with 16 bases between. Sequencing was performed on PBMCs. V usage is TRBV7-9 and J usage is TRBJ1-4, with D tentatively TRBD1 (6 bases). The sequence came from a human donor in good health. Some clones in this sample may be carry-over from other donors' samples. The CDR3 DNA sequence: TGTGCCAGCAGCCTTCCCCTGGACAGTCAAAAACTGTTTTTT. This gives the protein CASSLPLDSQKLFF.